This T cell receptor (beta chain) was retrieved from a study of T-cell memory formation after mild COVID-19. About the research overall: TCR clustering was largely donor specific. Overall study findings and caveats: Clones shrinking from day 15 to 85 showed even CD4/CD8 mixes; later expanders tilted CD4+. The main location of contracting CD4+ clones was CM and EM, and that of contracting CD8+ clones was EMRA.

This clonotype was detected only a few times. Its matching antigen is unknown. TCRdb re-called the 5' RACE reads with MiXCR, one entry per CDR3 protein. Here the sample spans some 110,000 distinct CDR3 sequences, 9.5% to 15% being singletons. The specimen sequenced was PBMCs or a T cell subset sorted from them (not recorded which). The clonotype was recovered from an adult woman who had mild COVID-19 (a few samples of this study predate the infection). Cell type and time point are not known.

The CDR3 DNA follows: TGTGCCAGCAGTTCATATTTGGGAGGCGAGCAGTACTTC. Its translation: CASSSYLGGEQYF. The chain has TRBV6-6 and TRBJ2-7, with D possibly TRBD2 on 6 matching bases. The germline V and J ends were trimmed by 4 bases and 6 bases, with 13 bases remaining between them. The CDR3 has 13 amino acids. Germline-derived CDR1 and CDR2 are MNHNY and SVGAGI (reference sequence).